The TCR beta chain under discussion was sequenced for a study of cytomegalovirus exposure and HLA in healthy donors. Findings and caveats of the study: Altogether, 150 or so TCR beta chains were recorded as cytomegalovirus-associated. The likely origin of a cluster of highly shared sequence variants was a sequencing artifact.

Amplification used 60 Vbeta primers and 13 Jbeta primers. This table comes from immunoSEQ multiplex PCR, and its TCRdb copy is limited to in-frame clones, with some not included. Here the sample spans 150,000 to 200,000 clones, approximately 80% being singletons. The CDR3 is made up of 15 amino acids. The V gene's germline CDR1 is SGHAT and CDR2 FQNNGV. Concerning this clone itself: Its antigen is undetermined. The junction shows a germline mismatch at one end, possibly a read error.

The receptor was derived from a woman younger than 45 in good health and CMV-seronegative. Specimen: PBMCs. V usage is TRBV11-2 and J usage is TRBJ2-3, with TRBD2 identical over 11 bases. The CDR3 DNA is TGTGCCAGCAGCCCAAGACTAGCGGGAACAGATGCGCAGTATTTT. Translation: CASSPRLAGTDAQYF.